A selection of T cell receptor beta chains follows, all from one sample in a study of T cell changes during pregnancy in multiple sclerosis. Produced via immunoSEQ multiplex PCR; TCRdb's table is partial and in-frame only. The data show under 40,000 clones, about 92% seen once. The sequences come from peripheral blood, collected in the third trimester of pregnancy. The receptors shown here come from a female donor in good health, enrolled as a control in a pregnancy study. CDR3s leave out the opening cysteine and the closing phenylalanine or tryptophan.

CDR3 length	V gene	J gene	CDR3 protein
13	TRBV7-6	TRBJ2-7	ASSLGQGSSYEQY
12	TRBV9	TRBJ1-3	ASSVALKGDTIY
10	TRBV19	TRBJ1-1	ASSPRRTEAF
14	TRBV15	TRBJ1-2	ATSSPQGARNYGYT
13	TRBV6-6	TRBJ2-4	ASSELGQGGNIQY
11	TRBV7-2	TRBJ2-3	ASSSRDTDTQY
13	TRBV5-1	TRBJ2-5	ASSLELPVQETQY
13	TRBV19	TRBJ1-5	ASSIEGGIRQPQH
11	TRBV6-4	TRBJ2-1	ASGTSSYNEQF
14	TRBV27	TRBJ2-7	ASSLSWADLTYEQY
13	TRBV19	TRBJ1-2	ASSIAPPQGGGYT
14	TRBV2	TRBJ2-3	APSGTPSGETDTQY
14	TRBV6-6	TRBJ1-5	ASSFRQGGNNQPQH
15	TRBV4-1	TRBJ1-6	ASSQGQGGPYNSPLH
10	TRBV19	TRBJ1-1	ASRTGNTEAF
15	TRBV4-1	TRBJ2-5	ASSQDVGLAGSETQY
12	TRBV5-1	TRBJ1-1	ASTDRPLNTEAF
12	TRBV10-3	TRBJ1-5	ATLDTDRNQPQH
14	TRBV18	TRBJ2-4	ASSSPTGRAKNIQY